This is a list of T cell receptor beta chains from one sample in a study of regulatory T cells in long-lasting Graves disease. One entry per CDR3 protein results from TCRdb running MiXCR on the multiplex PCR reads. This table has roughly 400,000 distinct CDR3 sequences, under 25% appearing once. The material sequenced was peripheral blood mononuclear cells (PBMCs), taken when the disease was refractory, from a patient treated with antithyroid drugs. The receptors originated from a female donor with Graves disease. CDR3s include the opening cysteine and the closing phenylalanine or tryptophan. A D gene is named only where the DNA matches it firmly. Clone size is shown for a subset of rows, as once, few, many or a class of expanded clone.

cdr3_aa: CSVDRDTSEYGYTF; cdr3_nt: TGCAGCGTGGACCGAGACACCTCTGAATATGGCTACACCTTC; clone_size: few; d_call: .; v_call: TRBV29-1; j_call: TRBJ1-2
cdr3_aa: CAISESLLNTEAFF; cdr3_nt: TGTGCCATCAGTGAAAGTCTTTTGAACACTGAAGCTTTCTTT; clone_size: many; d_call: .; v_call: TRBV10-3; j_call: TRBJ1-1
cdr3_aa: CASSQDLTTFREQYF; cdr3_nt: TGCGCCAGCAGCCAAGATCTGACTACCTTCCGCGAGCAGTACTTC; clone_size: .; d_call: .; v_call: TRBV4-1; j_call: TRBJ2-7
cdr3_aa: CASGHRNSYEQYF; cdr3_nt: TGTGCCAGCGGGCACAGGAACTCCTACGAGCAGTACTTC; clone_size: many; d_call: .; v_call: TRBV28; j_call: TRBJ2-7
cdr3_aa: CASSDPRGFGDYGYTF; cdr3_nt: TGTGCCAGCAGTGATCCTAGGGGCTTCGGGGACTATGGCTACACCTTC; clone_size: few; d_call: .; v_call: TRBV2; j_call: TRBJ1-2
cdr3_aa: CASSYTGMPTVGEQYF; cdr3_nt: TGTGCCAGCAGTTACACCGGTATGCCGACTGTGGGGGAGCAGTACTTC; clone_size: many; d_call: .; v_call: TRBV6-2/TRBV6-3; j_call: TRBJ2-7
cdr3_aa: CASSSIAGGTQYF; cdr3_nt: TGTGCCAGCAGCTCCATAGCGGGAGGTACGCAGTATTTT; clone_size: .; d_call: TRBD2; v_call: TRBV3-1; j_call: TRBJ2-3
cdr3_aa: CSARESRYVAEAFF; cdr3_nt: TGCAGTGCTAGAGAGAGTCGGTACGTTGCTGAAGCTTTCTTT; clone_size: .; d_call: .; v_call: TRBV20-1; j_call: TRBJ1-1
cdr3_aa: CASSRNRGLAGGFSYEQYF; cdr3_nt: TGTGCCAGCAGCCGTAACCGGGGACTAGCGGGAGGTTTCTCCTACGAGCAGTACTTC; clone_size: .; d_call: TRBD2; v_call: TRBV5-5; j_call: TRBJ2-7
cdr3_aa: CASSLGLTGLMGYTF; cdr3_nt: TGTGCCAGCAGTCTAGGCCTGACAGGACTGATGGGCTACACCTTC; clone_size: many; d_call: .; v_call: TRBV12-3/TRBV12-4; j_call: TRBJ1-2
cdr3_aa: CASSTGHLGTGELFF; cdr3_nt: TGTGCCAGCAGTACCGGGCATCTGGGCACCGGGGAGCTGTTTTTT; clone_size: few; d_call: .; v_call: TRBV12-3/TRBV12-4; j_call: TRBJ2-2
cdr3_aa: CASSDGGTQYF; cdr3_nt: TGCGCCAGCAGTGACGGTGGGACCCAGTACTTC; clone_size: .; d_call: .; v_call: TRBV10-1; j_call: TRBJ2-5
cdr3_aa: CASSLQVNTEAFF; cdr3_nt: TGTGCCAGCAGCTTGCAGGTGAACACTGAAGCTTTCTTT; clone_size: many; d_call: .; v_call: TRBV28; j_call: TRBJ1-1
cdr3_aa: CSARPGHDTQYF; cdr3_nt: TGCAGTGCTAGACCCGGTCACGATACGCAGTATTTT; clone_size: .; d_call: .; v_call: TRBV20-1; j_call: TRBJ2-3
cdr3_aa: CSTQKTAMNTEAFF; cdr3_nt: TGCAGCACCCAAAAGACAGCCATGAACACTGAAGCTTTCTTT; clone_size: .; d_call: .; v_call: TRBV29-1; j_call: TRBJ1-1
cdr3_aa: CASSHWTDHQETQYF; cdr3_nt: TGTGCCAGCAGCCACTGGACGGACCATCAAGAGACCCAGTACTTC; clone_size: .; d_call: .; v_call: TRBV14; j_call: TRBJ2-5
cdr3_aa: CASSQVRDRGYEQYF; cdr3_nt: TGCGCCAGCAGCCAAGTTAGGGACAGGGGTTACGAGCAGTACTTC; clone_size: .; d_call: TRBD1; v_call: TRBV4-1; j_call: TRBJ2-7
cdr3_aa: CASSLTYTRQGRSETQYF; cdr3_nt: TGTGCCAGCAGCTTGACTTATACGAGACAGGGTCGATCGGAGACCCAGTACTTC; clone_size: .; d_call: TRBD1; v_call: TRBV7-6; j_call: TRBJ2-5
cdr3_aa: CSAGSYEQYF; cdr3_nt: TGCAGTGCGGGATCCTACGAGCAGTACTTC; clone_size: many; d_call: .; v_call: TRBV20-1; j_call: TRBJ2-7
cdr3_aa: CASSQGGGSSYEQYF; cdr3_nt: TGTGCCAGCAGCCAGGGGGGGGGAAGCTCCTACGAGCAGTACTTC; clone_size: many; d_call: .; v_call: TRBV7-2; j_call: TRBJ2-7
cdr3_aa: CASSQGADRTKGHTQYF; cdr3_nt: TGCGCCAGCAGCCAAGGCGCGGACAGGACTAAAGGGCACACGCAGTATTTT; clone_size: few; d_call: .; v_call: TRBV4-3; j_call: TRBJ2-3
cdr3_aa: CSAIRSGEHEQYF; cdr3_nt: TGCAGTGCCATCCGGTCCGGGGAACACGAGCAGTACTTC; clone_size: few; d_call: .; v_call: TRBV20-1; j_call: TRBJ2-7
cdr3_aa: CSVVVGAGGNQPQHF; cdr3_nt: TGCAGCGTTGTGGTGGGGGCCGGAGGCAATCAGCCCCAGCATTTT; clone_size: few; d_call: .; v_call: TRBV29-1; j_call: TRBJ1-5
cdr3_aa: CASTSGPGREAFF; cdr3_nt: TGTGCCAGCACCTCCGGGCCGGGCAGGGAAGCTTTCTTT; clone_size: many; d_call: .; v_call: TRBV12-3/TRBV12-4; j_call: TRBJ1-1
cdr3_aa: CASSPPSGNYNEQFF; cdr3_nt: TGTGCCAGCAGCCCCCCTAGCGGGAATTACAATGAGCAGTTCTTC; clone_size: few; d_call: TRBD2; v_call: TRBV7-2; j_call: TRBJ2-1
cdr3_aa: CASSTGNSPLHF; cdr3_nt: TGTGCCAGCAGTACAGGAAATTCACCCCTCCACTTT; clone_size: many; d_call: .; v_call: TRBV6-1; j_call: TRBJ1-6
cdr3_aa: CASSIYGRASSDTQYF; cdr3_nt: TGTGCCAGCAGCATCTACGGGAGGGCCTCGTCGGATACGCAGTATTTT; clone_size: .; d_call: TRBD2; v_call: TRBV12-3/TRBV12-4; j_call: TRBJ2-3
cdr3_aa: CASSILAGVTYEQYF; cdr3_nt: TGTGCCAGCAGCATACTAGCGGGAGTAACCTACGAGCAGTACTTC; clone_size: many; d_call: TRBD2; v_call: TRBV7-2; j_call: TRBJ2-7
cdr3_aa: CSAAGGANTEAFF; cdr3_nt: TGCAGTGCTGCGGGGGGAGCGAACACTGAAGCTTTCTTT; clone_size: few; d_call: .; v_call: TRBV20-1; j_call: TRBJ1-1
cdr3_aa: CATGAAGANVLTF; cdr3_nt: TGTGCCACCGGGGCGGCTGGGGCCAACGTCCTGACTTTC; clone_size: few; d_call: .; v_call: TRBV27; j_call: TRBJ2-6
cdr3_aa: CASSLGPRASF; cdr3_nt: TGTGCCAGCAGCTTAGGGCCGAGGGCGTCCTTC; clone_size: few; d_call: .; v_call: TRBV7-2; j_call: TRBJ2-5
cdr3_aa: CASSLRQESSYEQYF; cdr3_nt: TGTGCCAGCAGTTTAAGGCAGGAAAGCTCCTACGAGCAGTACTTC; clone_size: few; d_call: .; v_call: TRBV27; j_call: TRBJ2-7
cdr3_aa: CASSREVDYGYTF; cdr3_nt: TGTGCCAGCAGCCGAGAGGTAGATTATGGCTACACCTTC; clone_size: .; d_call: .; v_call: TRBV14; j_call: TRBJ1-2
cdr3_aa: CSAEQNSLTTYEQYF; cdr3_nt: TGCAGTGCTGAACAAAACAGCCTGACAACCTACGAGCAGTACTTC; clone_size: many; d_call: .; v_call: TRBV20-1; j_call: TRBJ2-7
cdr3_aa: CASSLMRTSGTNEQFF; cdr3_nt: TGTGCCAGCAGCTTGATGAGGACTAGCGGGACCAATGAGCAGTTCTTC; clone_size: few; d_call: TRBD2; v_call: TRBV5-4; j_call: TRBJ2-1
cdr3_aa: CASSRLDYEQYF; cdr3_nt: TGTGCCAGCAGCCGACTCGACTACGAGCAGTACTTC; clone_size: many; d_call: .; v_call: TRBV2; j_call: TRBJ2-7